This TCR beta chain came from a study of shared clonotypes between healthy human individuals. The naive CD8 population came from CD45RO-negative cells selected for CCR7, without terminally differentiated effector memory CD45RA+ cells. Here immunoSEQ multiplex PCR was the method, and the copy in TCRdb shows in-frame clones only, minus some. The sample includes about 800,000 clones, around 96% of them seen just once. The sequence derives from a man between 25 and 39 years old in good health. Sequencing was carried out using naive CD8+ T cells sorted from blood.

This chain's CDR3 is CSVLRATDYNEQFF. DNA for the CDR3: TGCAGCGTCCTCAGAGCGACCGATTACAATGAGCAGTTCTTC. This chain links TRBV29-1 with TRBJ2-1, with D unresolved. Trimming pared 6 bases from V and 4 bases from J, leaving 16 bases between. The CDR3 covers 14 residues. Germline V gene sequence: CDR1 SQVTM, CDR2 ANQGSEA.